This TCR beta chain comes out of a study of Ad26.COV2.S vaccination and SARS-CoV-2 variants. Study-wide context: The donor participated in the COV1001 trial, in its Ad26.COV2.S arm. In the study, Ad26.COV2.S was injected intramuscularly once, or twice 56 days apart.

This CDR3 is 17 amino acids long. Deletions cut 5 bases from V and 8 bases from J, with 25 bases between. The germline V gene has CDR1 PRHDT and CDR2 FYEKMQ (reference sequence). The sample's treatment: 15 to 20 received Ad26.COV2.S at low or high dose, single or two shots; about five received placebo; per-sample allocation not given. The samples were gathered on day 63 after the first injection of vaccine or placebo. Vaccination used an Ad26 vector expressing Wuhan-strain SARS-CoV-2 spike. In its sample, this clone was seen once. Profiling relied on immunoSEQ multiplex PCR, and the TCRdb table lists in-frame clones only, not all of them. Found here are fewer than 400,000 clones, 85% to 90% of them singletons; the top ten hold around 5.5%.

The sequence was collected from a person aged 18-65 years who received the Ad26.COV2.S COVID-19 vaccine or a placebo. The sample consisted of peripheral blood, taken in a trial of Ad26.COV2.S vaccine versus placebo. The genes are TRBV13 and TRBJ2-1; the D call may be TRBD1 or TRBD2 (5 bases each). The CDR3 sequence: CASSKPPGTHSKDEQFF. For the CDR3, the DNA is TGTGCCAGCAGCAAACCTCCAGGGACCCATTCTAAGGATGAGCAGTTCTTC.